The TCR beta chain described here comes from a study of long-term antiretroviral therapy in people with HIV. Researchers ran immunoSEQ v3.0 at survey level. Method: immunoSEQ multiplex PCR; TCRdb's copy keeps in-frame clones and lacks some. The sample has 35,000 to 45,000 clones, 75% to 85% seen once. CDR3 length equals 16 residues. From germline, CDR1 is MNHEY and CDR2 SMNVEV (reference sequence). Trimming removed 4 bases at V and 1 base at J, with 13 bases between. The chain combines TRBV27 with TRBJ2-2, with a tentative D call TRBD2 (6 bases). Sequences were derived from unsorted PBMCs, sampled 3.4 years after starting antiretroviral therapy. This clonotype originated in a man aged 25 to 45 with HIV. CDR3 amino acids: CASSYARGVNTGELFF. CDR3 sequence (DNA): TGTGCCAGCAGTTACGCCCGCGGGGTGAACACCGGGGAGCTGTTTTTT.